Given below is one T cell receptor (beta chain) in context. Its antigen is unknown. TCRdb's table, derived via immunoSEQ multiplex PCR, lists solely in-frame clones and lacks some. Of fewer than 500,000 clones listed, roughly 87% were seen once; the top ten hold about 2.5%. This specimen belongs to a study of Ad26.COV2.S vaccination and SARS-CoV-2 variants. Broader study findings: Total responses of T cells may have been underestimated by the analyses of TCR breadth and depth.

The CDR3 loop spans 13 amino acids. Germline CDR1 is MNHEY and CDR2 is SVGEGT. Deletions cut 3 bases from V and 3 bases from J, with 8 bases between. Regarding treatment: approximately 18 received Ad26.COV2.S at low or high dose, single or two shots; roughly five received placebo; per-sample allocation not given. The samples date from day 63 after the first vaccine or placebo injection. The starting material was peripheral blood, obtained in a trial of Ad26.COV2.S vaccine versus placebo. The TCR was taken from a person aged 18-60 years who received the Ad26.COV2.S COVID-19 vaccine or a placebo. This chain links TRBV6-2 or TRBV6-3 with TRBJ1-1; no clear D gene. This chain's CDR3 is CASSYVWYTEAFF. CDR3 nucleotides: TGTGCCAGCAGTTATGTTTGGTACACTGAAGCTTTCTTT.